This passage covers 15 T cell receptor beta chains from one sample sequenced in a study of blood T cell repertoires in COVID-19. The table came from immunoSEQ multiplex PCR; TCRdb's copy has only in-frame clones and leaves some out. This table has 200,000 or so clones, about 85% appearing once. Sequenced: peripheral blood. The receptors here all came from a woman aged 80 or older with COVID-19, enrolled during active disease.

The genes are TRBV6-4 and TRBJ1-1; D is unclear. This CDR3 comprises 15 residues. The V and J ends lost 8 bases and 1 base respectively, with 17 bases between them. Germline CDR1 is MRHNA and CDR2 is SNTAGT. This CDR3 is CASSPSSQKNTEAFF. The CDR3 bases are TGTGCCAGCTCTCCCAGTTCACAGAAGAACACTGAAGCTTTCTTT.

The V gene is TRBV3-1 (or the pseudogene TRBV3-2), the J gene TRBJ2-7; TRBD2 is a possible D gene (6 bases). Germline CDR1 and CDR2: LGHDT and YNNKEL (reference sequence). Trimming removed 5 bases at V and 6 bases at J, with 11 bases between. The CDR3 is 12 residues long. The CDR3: CASSTGVGEQYF. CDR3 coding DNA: TGTGCCAGCAGCACGGGGGTAGGCGAGCAGTACTTC.

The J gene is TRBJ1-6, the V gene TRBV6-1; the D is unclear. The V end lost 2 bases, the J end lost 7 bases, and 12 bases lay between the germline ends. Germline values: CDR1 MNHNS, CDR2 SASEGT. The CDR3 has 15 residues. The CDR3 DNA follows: TGTGCCAGCAGTGAACAAGAGGTCGGGAATTCACCCCTCCACTTT. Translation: CASSEQEVGNSPLHF.

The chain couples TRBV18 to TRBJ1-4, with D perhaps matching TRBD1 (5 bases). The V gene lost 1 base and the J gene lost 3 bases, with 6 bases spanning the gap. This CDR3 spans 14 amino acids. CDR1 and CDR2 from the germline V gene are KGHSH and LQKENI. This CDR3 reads CASSPRRANEKLFF. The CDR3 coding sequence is TGTGCCAGCTCACCACGCAGGGCTAATGAAAAACTGTTTTTT.

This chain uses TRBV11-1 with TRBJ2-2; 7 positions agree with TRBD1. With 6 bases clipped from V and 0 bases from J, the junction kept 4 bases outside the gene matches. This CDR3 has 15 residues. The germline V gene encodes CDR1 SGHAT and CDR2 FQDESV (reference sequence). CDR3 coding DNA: TGTGCCAGCAGTGTCGGACAGGCGAACACCGGGGAGCTGTTTTTT. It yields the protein CASSVGQANTGELFF. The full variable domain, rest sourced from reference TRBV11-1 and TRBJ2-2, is EAEVAQSPRYKITEKSQAVAFWCDPISGHATLYWYRQILGQGPELLVQFQDESVVDDSQLPKDRFSAERLKGVDSTLKIQPAELGDSAMYLCASSVGQANTGELFFGEGSRLTVL.

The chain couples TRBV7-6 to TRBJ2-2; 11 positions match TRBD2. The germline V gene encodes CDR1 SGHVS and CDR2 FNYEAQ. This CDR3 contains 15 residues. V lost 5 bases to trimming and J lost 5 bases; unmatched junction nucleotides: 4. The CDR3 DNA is TGTGCCAGCAGCCGTACTAGCGGGGGAACCGGGGAGCTGTTTTTT. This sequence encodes CASSRTSGGTGELFF.

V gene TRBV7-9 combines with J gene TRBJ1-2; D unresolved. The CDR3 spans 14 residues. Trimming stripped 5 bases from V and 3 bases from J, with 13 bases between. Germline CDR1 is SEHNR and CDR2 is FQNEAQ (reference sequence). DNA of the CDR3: TGTGCCAGCAGCCCAGCCCGGAGCGACTATGGCTACACCTTC. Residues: CASSPARSDYGYTF.

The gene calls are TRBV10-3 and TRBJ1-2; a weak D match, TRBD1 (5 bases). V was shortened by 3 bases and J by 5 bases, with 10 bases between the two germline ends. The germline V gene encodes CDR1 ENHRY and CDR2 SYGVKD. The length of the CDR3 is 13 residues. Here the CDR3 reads CAISEYRGYGYTF. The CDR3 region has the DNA TGTGCCATCAGTGAATACCGGGGGTATGGCTACACCTTC.

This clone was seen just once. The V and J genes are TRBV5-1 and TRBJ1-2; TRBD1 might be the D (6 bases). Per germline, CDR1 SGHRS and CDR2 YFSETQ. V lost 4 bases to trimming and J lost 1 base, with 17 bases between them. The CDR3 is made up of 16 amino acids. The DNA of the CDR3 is TGCGCCAGCAGCCCGGGACACACGACGGATAACTATGGCTACACCTTC. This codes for CASSPGHTTDNYGYTF.

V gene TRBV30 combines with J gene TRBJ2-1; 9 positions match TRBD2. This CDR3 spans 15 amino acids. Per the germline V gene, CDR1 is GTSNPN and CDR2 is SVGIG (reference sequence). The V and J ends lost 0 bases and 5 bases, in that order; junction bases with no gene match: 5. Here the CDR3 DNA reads TGTGCCTGGAGTGTACCTAGCGGGGTAAACAATGAGCAGTTCTTC. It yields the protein CAWSVPSGVNNEQFF.

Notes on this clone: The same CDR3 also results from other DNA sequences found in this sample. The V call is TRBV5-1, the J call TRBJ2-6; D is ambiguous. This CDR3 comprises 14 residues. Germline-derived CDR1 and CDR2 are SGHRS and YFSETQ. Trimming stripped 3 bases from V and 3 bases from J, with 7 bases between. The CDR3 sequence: CASSSGSGANVLTF. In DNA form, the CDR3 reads TGCGCCAGCAGCTCTGGCAGTGGGGCCAACGTCCTGACTTTC.

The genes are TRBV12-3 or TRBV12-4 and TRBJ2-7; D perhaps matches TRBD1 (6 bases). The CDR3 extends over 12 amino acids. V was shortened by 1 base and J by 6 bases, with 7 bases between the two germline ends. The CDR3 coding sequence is TGTGCCAGCAGTTTAGGAGGGGGCGAGCAGTACGTC. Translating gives CASSLGGGEQYV.

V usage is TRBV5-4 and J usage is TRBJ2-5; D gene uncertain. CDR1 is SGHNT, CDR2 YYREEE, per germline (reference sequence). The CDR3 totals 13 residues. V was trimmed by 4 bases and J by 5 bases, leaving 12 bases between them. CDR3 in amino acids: CASSVDALETQYF. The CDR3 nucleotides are TGTGCCAGCAGCGTAGATGCCTTGGAGACCCAGTACTTC.

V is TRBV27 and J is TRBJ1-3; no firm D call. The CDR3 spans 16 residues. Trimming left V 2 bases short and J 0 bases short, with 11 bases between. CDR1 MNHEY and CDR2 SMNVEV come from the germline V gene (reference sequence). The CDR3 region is CASSLGSGFSGNTIYF. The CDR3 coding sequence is TGTGCCAGCAGTTTAGGGTCAGGCTTCTCTGGAAACACCATATATTTT.

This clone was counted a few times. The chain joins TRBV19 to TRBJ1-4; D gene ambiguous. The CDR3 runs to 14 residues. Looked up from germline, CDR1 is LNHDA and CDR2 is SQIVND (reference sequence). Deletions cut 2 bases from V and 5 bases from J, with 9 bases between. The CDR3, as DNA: TGTGCCAGTAGTATACGCACAGCAAATGAAAAACTGTTTTTT. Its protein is CASSIRTANEKLFF. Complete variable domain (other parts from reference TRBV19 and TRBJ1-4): DGGITQSPKYLFRKEGQNVTLSCEQNLNHDAMYWYRQDPGQGLRLIYYSQIVNDFQKGDIAEGYSVSREKKESFPLTVTSAQKNPTAFYLCASSIRTANEKLFFGSGTQLSVL.